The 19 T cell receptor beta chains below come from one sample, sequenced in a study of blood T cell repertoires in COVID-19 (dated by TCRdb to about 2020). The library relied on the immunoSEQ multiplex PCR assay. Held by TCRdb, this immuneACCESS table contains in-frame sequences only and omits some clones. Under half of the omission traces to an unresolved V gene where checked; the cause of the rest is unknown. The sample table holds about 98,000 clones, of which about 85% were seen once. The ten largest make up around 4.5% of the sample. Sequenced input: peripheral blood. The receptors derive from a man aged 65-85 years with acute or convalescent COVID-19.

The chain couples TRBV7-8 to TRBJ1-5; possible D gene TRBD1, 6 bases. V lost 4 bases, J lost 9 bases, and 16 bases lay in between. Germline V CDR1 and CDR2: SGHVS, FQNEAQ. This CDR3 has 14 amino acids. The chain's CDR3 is CASSSTGSEGPQHF. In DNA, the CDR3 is TGTGCCAGCAGCTCGACAGGTTCAGAGGGGCCCCAGCATTTT.

In nucleotides, the CDR3 is TGCGCCAGCAGCTTCCTAGGGCAGGGAGGTTCTGGCTACACCTTC. Protein: CASSFLGQGGSGYTF. The V call is TRBV5-1, the J call TRBJ1-2; TRBD1 might be the D (5 bases). From germline, CDR1 is SGHRS and CDR2 YFSETQ. The CDR3 sequence is 15 residues long. V was shortened by 2 bases and J by 7 bases, with 18 bases between the two germline ends.

The CDR3 DNA reads TGTGCCAGCTTGAAAAGGGGCATGGCCCGTGAAAAACTGTTTTTT. It yields the protein CASLKRGMAREKLFF. The chain links TRBV2 to TRBJ1-4, with D perhaps TRBD1 (5 bases). The CDR3 contains 15 residues. CDR1 and CDR2 (germline): SNHLY, FYNNEI. Trimming took 8 bases from V and 7 from J, leaving 20 bases between them.

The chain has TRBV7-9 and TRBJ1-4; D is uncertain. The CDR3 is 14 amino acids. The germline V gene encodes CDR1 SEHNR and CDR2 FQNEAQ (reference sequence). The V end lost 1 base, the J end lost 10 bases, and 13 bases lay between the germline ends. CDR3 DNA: TGTGCCAGCAGCTTAGGGGAGGGCCGAGGAAAACTGTTTTTT. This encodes CASSLGEGRGKLFF.

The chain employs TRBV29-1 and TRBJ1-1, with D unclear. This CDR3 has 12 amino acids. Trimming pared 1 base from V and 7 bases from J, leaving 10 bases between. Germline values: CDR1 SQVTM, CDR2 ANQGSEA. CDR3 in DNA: TGCAGCGTTGAAGGGGCTGGTGATGAAGCTTTCTTT. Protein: CSVEGAGDEAFF.

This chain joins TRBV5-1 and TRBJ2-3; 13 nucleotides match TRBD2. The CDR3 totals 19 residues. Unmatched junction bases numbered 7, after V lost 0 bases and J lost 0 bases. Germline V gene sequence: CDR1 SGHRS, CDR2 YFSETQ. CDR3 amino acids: CASSLVGLAGFTSTDTQYF. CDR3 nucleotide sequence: TGCGCCAGCAGCTTGGTGGGACTAGCGGGATTCACTAGCACAGATACGCAGTATTTT. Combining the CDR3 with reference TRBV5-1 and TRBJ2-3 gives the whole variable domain KAGVTQTPRYLIKTRGQQVTLSCSPISGHRSVSWYQQTPGQGLQFLFEYFSETQRNKGNFPGRFSGRQFSNSRSEMNVSTLELGDSALYLCASSLVGLAGFTSTDTQYFGPGTRLTVL.

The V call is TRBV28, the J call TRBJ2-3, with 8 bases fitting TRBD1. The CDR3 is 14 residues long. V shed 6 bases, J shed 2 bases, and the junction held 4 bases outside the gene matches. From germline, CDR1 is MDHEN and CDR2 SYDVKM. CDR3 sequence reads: CASRGGQDTDTQYF. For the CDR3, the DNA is TGTGCCAGCAGGGGGGGACAGGACACAGATACGCAGTATTTT.

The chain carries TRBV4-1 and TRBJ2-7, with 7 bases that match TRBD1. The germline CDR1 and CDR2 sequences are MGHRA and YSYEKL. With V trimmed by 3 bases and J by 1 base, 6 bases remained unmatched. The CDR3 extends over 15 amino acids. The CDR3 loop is CASSQGDSRSYEQYF. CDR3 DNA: TGCGCCAGCAGCCAGGGGGACAGCCGGTCCTACGAGCAGTACTTC.

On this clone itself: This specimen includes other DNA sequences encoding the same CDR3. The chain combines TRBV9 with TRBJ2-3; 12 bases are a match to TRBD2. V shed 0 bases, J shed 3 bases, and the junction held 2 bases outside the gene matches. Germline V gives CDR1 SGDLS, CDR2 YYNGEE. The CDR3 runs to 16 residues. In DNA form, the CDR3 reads TGTGCCAGCAGCGTAGGGCTAGCGGGGGGGACAGATACGCAGTATTTT. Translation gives CASSVGLAGGTDTQYF.

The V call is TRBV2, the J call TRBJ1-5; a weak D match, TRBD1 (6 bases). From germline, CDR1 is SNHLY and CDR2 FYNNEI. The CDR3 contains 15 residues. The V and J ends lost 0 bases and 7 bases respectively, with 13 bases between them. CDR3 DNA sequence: TGTGCCAGCAGTGAAGCGGTGACAGGAATCCAGCCCCAGCATTTT. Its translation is CASSEAVTGIQPQHF.

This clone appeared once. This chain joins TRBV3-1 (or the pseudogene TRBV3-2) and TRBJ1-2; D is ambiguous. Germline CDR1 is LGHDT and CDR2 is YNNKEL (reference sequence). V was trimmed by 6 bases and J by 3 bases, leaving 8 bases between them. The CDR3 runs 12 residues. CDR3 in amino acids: CASSSSDYGYTF. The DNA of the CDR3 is TGTGCCAGCAGTAGCTCGGACTATGGCTACACCTTC.

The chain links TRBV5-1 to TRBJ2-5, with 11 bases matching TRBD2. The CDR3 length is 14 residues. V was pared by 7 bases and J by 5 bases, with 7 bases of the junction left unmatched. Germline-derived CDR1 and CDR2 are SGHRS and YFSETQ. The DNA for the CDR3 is TGCGCCAGCTCGACTAGCGGGGCGGCGGAGACCCAGTACTTC. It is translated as CASSTSGAAETQYF.

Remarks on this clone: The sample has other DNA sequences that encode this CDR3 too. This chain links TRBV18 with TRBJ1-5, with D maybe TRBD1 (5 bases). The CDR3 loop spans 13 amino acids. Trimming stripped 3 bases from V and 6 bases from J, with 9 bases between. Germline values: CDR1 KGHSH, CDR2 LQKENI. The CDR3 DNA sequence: TGTGCCAGCTCACCCCAGGGAGGTCAGCCCCAGCATTTT. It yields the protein CASSPQGGQPQHF.

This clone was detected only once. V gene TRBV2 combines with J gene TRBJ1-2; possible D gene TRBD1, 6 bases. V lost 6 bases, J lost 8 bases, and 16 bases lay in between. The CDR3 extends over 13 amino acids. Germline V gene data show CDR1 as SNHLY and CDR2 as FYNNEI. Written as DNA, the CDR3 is TGTGCCAGCAGAGGACGGGGGGCGCGGGGCTACACCTTC. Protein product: CASRGRGARGYTF.

CDR3 amino acids: CASSRTGGYGYTF. The CDR3 region has the DNA TGTGCCAGCAGCAGGACAGGGGGGTATGGCTACACCTTC. The chain couples TRBV7-8 to TRBJ1-2; 10 nucleotides line up with TRBD1. The ends lost 5 bases at V and 5 bases at J; junction bases unmatched: 2. The CDR3 extends over 13 amino acids. From germline, CDR1 is SGHVS and CDR2 FQNEAQ.

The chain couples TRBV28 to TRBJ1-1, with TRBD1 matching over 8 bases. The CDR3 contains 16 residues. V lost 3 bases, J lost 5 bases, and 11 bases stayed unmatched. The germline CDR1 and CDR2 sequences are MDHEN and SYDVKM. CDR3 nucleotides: TGTGCCAGCAGTTTCACGACACCAGGGGGCTCGACTGAAGCTTTCTTT. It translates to CASSFTTPGGSTEAFF.

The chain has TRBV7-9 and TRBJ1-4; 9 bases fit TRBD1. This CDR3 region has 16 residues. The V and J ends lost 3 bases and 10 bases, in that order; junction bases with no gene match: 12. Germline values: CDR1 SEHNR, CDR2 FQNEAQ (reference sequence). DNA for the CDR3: TGTGCCAGCAGCTTTGGCGACAGGGGGGCCGGTGGAAAACTGTTTTTT. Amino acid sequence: CASSFGDRGAGGKLFF.

Here the CDR3 reads CASSPTGRNEKLFF. The CDR3 region has the DNA TGTGCCAGCAGCCCGACAGGGCGAAATGAAAAACTGTTTTTT. The V call is TRBV7-2, the J call TRBJ1-4; 7 nucleotides align to TRBD1. The CDR3 is made up of 14 amino acids. Germline CDR1 SGHTA, CDR2 FQGNSA. V dropped 5 bases and J dropped 5; count of bases not matched to a gene: 5.

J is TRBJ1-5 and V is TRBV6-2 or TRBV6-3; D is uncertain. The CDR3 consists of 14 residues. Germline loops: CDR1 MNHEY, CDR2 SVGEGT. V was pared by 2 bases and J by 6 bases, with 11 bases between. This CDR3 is CASSYAGEGQPQHF. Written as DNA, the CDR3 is TGTGCCAGCAGTTACGCCGGGGAGGGTCAGCCCCAGCATTTT.